This T cell receptor (beta chain) was retrieved from a study of blood T cell repertoires in COVID-19. The overall study: Donors in the United States, Italy and Spain gave samples during acute or convalescent COVID-19. PBMCs, B-cell-depleted T cells, or T cells provided the cDNA or gDNA that made up the material.

This CDR3 has 16 amino acids. Germline trimming cut 2 bases from V and 0 bases from J; bases unmatched to any gene: 0. Germline CDR1 reads ENHRY; CDR2 reads SYGVKD. Original analysis: How many nucleated cells were present was estimated from reference gene primer amplification. The table came from immunoSEQ multiplex PCR; TCRdb's copy has only in-frame clones and leaves some out. The DNA gave D and trimming, while V, J and clone size come from that table. The sample lists about 98,000 clones; approximately 86% were seen once. This TCR was sampled from a man in his 70s with active or convalescent COVID-19. The sample taken for sequencing was peripheral blood. The V gene is TRBV10-3, the J gene TRBJ2-3; 12 nucleotides line up with TRBD2. CDR3 sequence (DNA): TGTGCCATCAGTGAGGGACTAGCGGGGAGCACAGATACGCAGTATTTT. Translated: CAISEGLAGSTDTQYF.